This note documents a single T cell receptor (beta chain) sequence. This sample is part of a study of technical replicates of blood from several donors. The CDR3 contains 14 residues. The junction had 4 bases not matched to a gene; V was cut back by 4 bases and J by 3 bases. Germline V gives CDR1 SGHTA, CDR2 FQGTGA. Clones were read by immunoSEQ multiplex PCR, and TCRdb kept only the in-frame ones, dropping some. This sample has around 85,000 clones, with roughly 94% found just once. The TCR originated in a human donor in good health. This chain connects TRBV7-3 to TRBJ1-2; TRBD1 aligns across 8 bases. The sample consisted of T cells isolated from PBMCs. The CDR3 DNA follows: TGTGCCAGCAGCTCAGGACAGGGAGACTATGGCTACACCTTC. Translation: CASSSGQGDYGYTF.